The 16 T cell receptor beta chains in this list originate from one sample, sequenced in a study of blood T cells in healthy people across ages. The use of a sample-barcoded 5' primer and a J-beta primer mix characterized a second PCR of roughly 6 to 11 cycles. From the 5' RACE reads, TCRdb called clonotypes with MiXCR, one entry per CDR3 protein. The data show about 780,000 distinct CDR3 sequences, 46% seen once. The sequenced material came from blood. The source is a man older than 75 in good health.

This clonotype was seen once. The V gene is TRBV4-3, the J gene TRBJ2-1, with D perhaps TRBD2 (6 bases). The germline V gene has CDR1 LGHNA and CDR2 YSLEER. The CDR3 covers 13 residues. V was cut by 3 bases and J by 11 bases, with 14 bases left in between. The CDR3 DNA is TGCGCCAGCAGCCAGGGACTGAACGTGAAGCAGTTCTTC. Its translation is CASSQGLNVKQFF.

There are a few counts of this clonotype. The chain employs TRBV24-1 and TRBJ2-5, with D possibly called TRBD1 or TRBD2 (5 bases each). V lost 3 bases to trimming and J lost 1 base, with 11 bases between them. The CDR3 has 15 residues. CDR1 is KGHDR and CDR2 is SFDVKD in the germline V gene. CDR3 bases: TGTGCCACCAGTGATAATGACGGGGCCCAAGAGACCCAGTACTTC. Its protein product is CATSDNDGAQETQYF.

As for this clonotype: At one of its ends the junction is not consistent with the germline gene, which may arise from a read error. This chain connects TRBV4-1 to TRBJ2-6; maybe TRBD2 (7 bases). Germline V CDR1 and CDR2: MGHRA, YSYEKL. The CDR3 covers 19 residues. CDR3 sequence: CASNQEAGAFTTGANVLTF. The CDR3 DNA sequence: TGCGCCAGCAACCAAGAGGCGGGGGCGTTTACTACTGGGGCCAACGTCCTGACTTTC.

This clonotype was seen ten or more times. The chain employs TRBV5-1 and TRBJ2-7; maybe TRBD1 (6 bases). This CDR3 is 15 amino acids long. Germline CDR1 and CDR2: SGHRS and YFSETQ. V was shortened by 4 bases and J by 5 bases, with 19 bases between the two germline ends. This CDR3 is CASSLQGQNLHEQYF. The DNA of the CDR3 is TGCGCCAGCAGCCTACAGGGTCAGAACCTCCACGAGCAGTACTTC. The variable domain in full, completed from reference TRBV5-1 and TRBJ2-7, reads KAGVTQTPRYLIKTRGQQVTLSCSPISGHRSVSWYQQTPGQGLQFLFEYFSETQRNKGNFPGRFSGRQFSNSRSEMNVSTLELGDSALYLCASSLQGQNLHEQYFGPGTRLTVT.

This clonotype was seen a handful of times. The chain is built from TRBV3-1 and TRBJ2-5, with D perhaps being TRBD1 or TRBD2 (5 bases each). V was shortened by 1 base and J by 3 bases, with 27 bases between the two germline ends. Germline V CDR1 and CDR2: LGHDT, YNNKEL (reference sequence). The CDR3 is made up of 20 amino acids. Here the CDR3 reads CASSQGSFLLLGPEKETQYF. The CDR3 bases are TGTGCCAGCAGCCAAGGTTCCTTTTTGTTATTGGGACCTGAGAAAGAGACCCAGTACTTC.

The chain couples TRBV6-5 to TRBJ2-3, with TRBD2 matching 8 bases. The trim removed 1 base at V and 0 bases at J, leaving 6 bases unmatched. This CDR3 comprises 17 residues. Germline V gene lookup returns CDR1 MNHEY and CDR2 SVGAGI. The CDR3 sequence is CASSYLASGRSTDTQYF. For the CDR3, the DNA is TGTGCCAGCAGTTACTTGGCTAGCGGGCGTAGCACAGATACGCAGTATTTT.

Points on this clonotype: A single base separates this from a much larger clone, so it may be a read error. This chain connects TRBV15 to TRBJ2-5, with D unclear. The CDR3 is made up of 14 amino acids. Trimming cost V 4 bases and J 2 bases, with 11 bases left between them. The germline CDR1 and CDR2 sequences are LNHNV and YYDKDF (reference sequence). For the CDR3, the DNA is TGTGCCACCAGCAAAGCCAGGTCTCAAGAGACCCAGTACTTC. Amino acids: CATSKARSQETQYF. Variable domain in full (rest from reference TRBV15 and TRBJ2-5): DAMVIQNPRYQVTQFGKPVTLSCSQTLNHNVMYWYQQKSSQAPKLLFHYYDKDFNNEADTPDNFQSRRPNTSFCFLDIRSPGLGDTAMYLCATSKARSQETQYFGPGTRLLVL.

The chain links TRBV5-1 to TRBJ1-1, with TRBD1 identical over 7 bases. This CDR3 region has 15 residues. Germline trimming cut 3 bases from V and 1 base from J; bases unmatched to any gene: 6. Germline CDR1 reads SGHRS; CDR2 reads YFSETQ. CDR3 region: CASSYPGTENTEAFF. DNA for the CDR3: TGCGCCAGCAGCTACCCCGGGACAGAGAACACTGAAGCTTTCTTT.

This clonotype was picked up many times. The CDR3 sequence: CASSLSQGDGYTF. Written as DNA, the CDR3 is TGCGCCAGCAGCTTGAGCCAGGGGGATGGCTACACCTTC. The chain joins TRBV5-1 to TRBJ1-2; 7 bases fit TRBD1. Germline assignment: CDR1 SGHRS and CDR2 YFSETQ. The trim removed 1 base at V and 6 bases at J, leaving 3 bases unmatched. The CDR3 has 13 residues.

This clonotype has a handful of counts. This chain joins TRBV7-2 and TRBJ1-5, with TRBD1 as a possible D gene (5 bases). The V end lost 2 bases, the J end lost 7 bases, and 21 bases lay between the germline ends. Germline CDR1 reads SGHTA; CDR2 reads FQGNSA. The CDR3 has 17 residues. Written as DNA, the CDR3 is TGTGCCAGCAGCTTAAATCCCCCGGGCAGGGTCGGGCAGCCCCAGCATTTT. Translating gives CASSLNPPGRVGQPQHF. Together with reference TRBV7-2 and TRBJ1-5, the CDR3 gives the full variable domain: GAGVSQSPSNKVTEKGKDVELRCDPISGHTALYWYRQSLGQGLEFLIYFQGNSAPDKSGLPSDRFSAERTGGSVSTLTIQRTQQEDSAVYLCASSLNPPGRVGQPQHFGDGTRLSIL.

The gene calls are TRBV20-1 and TRBJ2-1, with 7 bases aligning to TRBD2. Germline CDR1 and CDR2: DFQATT and SNEGSKA (reference sequence). V shed 6 bases, J shed 10 bases, and the junction held 15 bases outside the gene matches. The CDR3 covers 14 residues. CDR3 in amino acids: CSAPGETSPHEQFF. CDR3 coding DNA: TGCAGTGCCCCAGGCGAGACTAGCCCCCACGAGCAGTTCTTC.

For the CDR3, the DNA is TGTGCCAGCAGCCAAGGACGGAGACAGGGATATTCACCCCTCCACTTT. Amino acid sequence: CASSQGRRQGYSPLHF. This chain connects TRBV14 to TRBJ1-6, with TRBD1 identical over 7 bases. The CDR3 spans 16 residues. Germline V gene data show CDR1 as SGHDN and CDR2 as FVKESK. Losses at the gene ends were 1 base for V and 8 bases for J; bases not matched to a gene: 8.

In this sample, this clonotype turned up many times. The gene calls are TRBV28 and TRBJ2-1; tentatively, D is TRBD2 (6 bases). The germline V gene encodes CDR1 MDHEN and CDR2 SYDVKM. The CDR3 is made up of 15 amino acids. V was trimmed by 7 bases and J by 9 bases, leaving 22 bases between them. The CDR3 DNA reads TGTGCCAGCATCCTAAGGTTGGCCCACGGGGGTGAGCAGTTCTTC. Its translation: CASILRLAHGGEQFF.

The J gene is TRBJ1-4, the V gene TRBV2, with D unclear. Trimming cost V 8 bases and J 1 base, with 8 bases left between them. The V gene's germline CDR1 is SNHLY and CDR2 FYNNEI. The CDR3 consists of 13 residues. CDR3 DNA sequence: TGTGCCAGCGCCGTACGAACTAATGAAAAACTGTTTTTT. Protein product: CASAVRTNEKLFF.

This clonotype was detected ten times or more. The chain is built from TRBV28 and TRBJ2-5, with D perhaps given as TRBD1 or TRBD2 (6 bases each). This CDR3 region has 16 residues. Per germline, CDR1 MDHEN and CDR2 SYDVKM. V shed 5 bases and J shed 5 bases, with 21 bases lying between them. The CDR3 spells CASSRPGAGNLETQYF. The DNA of the CDR3 is TGTGCCAGCAGTAGACCGGGGGCGGGAAATTTGGAGACCCAGTACTTC.

This clonotype was seen a few times. The V gene is TRBV15, the J gene TRBJ1-4; D is ambiguous. The CDR3 totals 17 residues. The germline V and J ends were trimmed by 1 base and 0 bases, with 12 bases remaining between them. The germline V gene has CDR1 LNHNV and CDR2 YYDKDF (reference sequence). CDR3 amino acids: CATSRGDSRATNEKLFF. The CDR3 DNA is TGTGCCACCAGCAGAGGAGACTCCCGGGCAACTAATGAAAAACTGTTTTTT.